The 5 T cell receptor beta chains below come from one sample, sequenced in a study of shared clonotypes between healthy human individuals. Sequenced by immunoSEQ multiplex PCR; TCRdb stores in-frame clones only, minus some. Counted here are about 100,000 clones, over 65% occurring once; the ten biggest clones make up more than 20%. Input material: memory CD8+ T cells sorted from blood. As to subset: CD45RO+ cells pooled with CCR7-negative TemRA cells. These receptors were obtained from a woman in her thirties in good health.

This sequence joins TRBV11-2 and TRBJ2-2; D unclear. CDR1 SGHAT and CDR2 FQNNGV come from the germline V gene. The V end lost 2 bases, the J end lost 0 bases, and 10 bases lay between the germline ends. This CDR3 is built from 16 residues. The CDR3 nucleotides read TGTGCCAGCAGCTTACGGCCGCCACCGAACACCGGGGAGCTGTTTTTT. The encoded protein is CASSLRPPPNTGELFF. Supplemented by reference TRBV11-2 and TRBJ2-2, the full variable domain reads EAGVAQSPRYKIIEKRQSVAFWCNPISGHATLYWYQQILGQGPKLLIQFQNNGVVDDSQLPKDRFSAERLKGVDSTLKIQPAKLEDSAVYLCASSLRPPPNTGELFFGEGSRLTVL.

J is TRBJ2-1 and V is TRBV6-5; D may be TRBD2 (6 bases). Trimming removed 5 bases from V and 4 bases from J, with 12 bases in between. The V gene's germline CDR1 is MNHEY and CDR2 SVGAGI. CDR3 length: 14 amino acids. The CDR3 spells CASSMGTPYNEQFF. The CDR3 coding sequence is TGTGCCAGCAGTATGGGGACTCCTTACAATGAGCAGTTCTTC.

CDR3 protein: CASSQDQGSYEQYF. The CDR3 coding sequence is TGCGCCAGCAGCCAAGATCAAGGATCCTACGAGCAGTACTTC. The gene calls are TRBV4-1 and TRBJ2-7, with D unclear. Trimming left V 0 bases short and J 1 base short, with 7 bases between. The germline CDR1 and CDR2 sequences are MGHRA and YSYEKL. The CDR3 is 14 amino acids.

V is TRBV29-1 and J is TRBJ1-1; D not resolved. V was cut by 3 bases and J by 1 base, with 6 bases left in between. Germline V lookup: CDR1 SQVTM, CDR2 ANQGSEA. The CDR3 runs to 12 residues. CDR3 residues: CSVDSSNTEAFF. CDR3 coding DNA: TGCAGCGTTGACAGCTCGAACACTGAAGCTTTCTTT.

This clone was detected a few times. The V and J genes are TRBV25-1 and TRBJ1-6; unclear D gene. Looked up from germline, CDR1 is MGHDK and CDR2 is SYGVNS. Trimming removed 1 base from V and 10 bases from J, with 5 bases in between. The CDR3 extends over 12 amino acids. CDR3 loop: CASSEFSSPLHF. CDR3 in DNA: TGTGCCAGCAGTGAATTTTCGTCACCCCTCCACTTT.